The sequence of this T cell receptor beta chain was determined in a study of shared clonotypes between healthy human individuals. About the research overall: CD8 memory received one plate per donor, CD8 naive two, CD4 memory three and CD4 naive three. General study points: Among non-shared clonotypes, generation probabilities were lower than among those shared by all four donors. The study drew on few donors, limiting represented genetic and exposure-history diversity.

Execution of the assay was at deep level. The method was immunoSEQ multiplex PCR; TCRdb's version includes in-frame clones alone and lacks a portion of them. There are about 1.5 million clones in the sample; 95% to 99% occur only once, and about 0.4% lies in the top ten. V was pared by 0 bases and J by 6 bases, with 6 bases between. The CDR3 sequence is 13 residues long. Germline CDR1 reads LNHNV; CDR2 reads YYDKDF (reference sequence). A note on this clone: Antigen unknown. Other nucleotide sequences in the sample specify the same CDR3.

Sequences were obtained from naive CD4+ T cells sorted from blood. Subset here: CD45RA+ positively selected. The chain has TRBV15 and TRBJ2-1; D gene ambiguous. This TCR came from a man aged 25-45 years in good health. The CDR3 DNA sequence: TGTGCCACCAGCAGAGATTTGGGCAATGAGCAGTTCTTC. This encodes CATSRDLGNEQFF.